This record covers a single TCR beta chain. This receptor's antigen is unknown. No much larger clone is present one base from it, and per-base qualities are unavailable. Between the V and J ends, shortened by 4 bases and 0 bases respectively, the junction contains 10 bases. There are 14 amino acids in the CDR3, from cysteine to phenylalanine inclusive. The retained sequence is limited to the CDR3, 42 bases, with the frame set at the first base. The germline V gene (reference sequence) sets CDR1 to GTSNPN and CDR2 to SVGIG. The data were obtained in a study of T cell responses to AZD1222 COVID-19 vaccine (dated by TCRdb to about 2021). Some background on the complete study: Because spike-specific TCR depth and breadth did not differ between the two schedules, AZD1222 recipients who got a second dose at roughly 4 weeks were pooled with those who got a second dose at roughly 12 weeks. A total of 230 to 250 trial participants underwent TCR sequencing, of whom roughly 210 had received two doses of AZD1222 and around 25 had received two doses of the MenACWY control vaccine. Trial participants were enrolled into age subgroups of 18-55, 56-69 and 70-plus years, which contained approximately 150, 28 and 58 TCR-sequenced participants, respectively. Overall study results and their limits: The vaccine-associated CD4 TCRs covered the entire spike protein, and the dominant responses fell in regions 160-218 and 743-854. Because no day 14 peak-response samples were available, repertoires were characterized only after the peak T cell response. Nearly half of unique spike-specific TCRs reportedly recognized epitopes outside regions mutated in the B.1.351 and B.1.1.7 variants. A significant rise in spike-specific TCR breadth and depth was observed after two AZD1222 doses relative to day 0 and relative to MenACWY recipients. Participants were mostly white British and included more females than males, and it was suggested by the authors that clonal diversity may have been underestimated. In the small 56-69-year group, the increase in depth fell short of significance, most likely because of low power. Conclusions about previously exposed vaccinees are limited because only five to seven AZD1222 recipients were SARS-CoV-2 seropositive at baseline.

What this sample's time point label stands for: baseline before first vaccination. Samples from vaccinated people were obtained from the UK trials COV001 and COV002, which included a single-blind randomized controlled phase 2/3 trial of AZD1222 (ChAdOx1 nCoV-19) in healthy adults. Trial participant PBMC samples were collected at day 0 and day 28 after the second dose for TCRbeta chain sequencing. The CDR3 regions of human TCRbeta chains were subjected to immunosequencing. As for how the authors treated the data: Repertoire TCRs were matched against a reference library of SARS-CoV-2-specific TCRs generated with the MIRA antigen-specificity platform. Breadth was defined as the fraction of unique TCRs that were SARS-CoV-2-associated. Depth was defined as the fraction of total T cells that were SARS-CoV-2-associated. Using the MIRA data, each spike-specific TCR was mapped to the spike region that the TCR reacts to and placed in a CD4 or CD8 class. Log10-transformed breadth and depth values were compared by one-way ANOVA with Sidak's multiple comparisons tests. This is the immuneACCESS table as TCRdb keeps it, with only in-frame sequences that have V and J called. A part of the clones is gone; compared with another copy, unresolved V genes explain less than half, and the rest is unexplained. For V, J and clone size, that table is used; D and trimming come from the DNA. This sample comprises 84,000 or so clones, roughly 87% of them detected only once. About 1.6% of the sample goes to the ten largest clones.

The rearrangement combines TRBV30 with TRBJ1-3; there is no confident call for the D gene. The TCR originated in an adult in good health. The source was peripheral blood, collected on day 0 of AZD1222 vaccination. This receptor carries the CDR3 CAWKRETSGNTIYF. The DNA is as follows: TGTGCCTGGAAGCGCGAAACCTCTGGAAACACCATATATTTT.